These 15 T cell receptor beta chains were sequenced from one sample in a study of blood T cells in healthy people across ages. PCR was performed a second time for roughly 6 to 12 cycles using a sample-barcoded 5' primer and a J-beta primer mix. MiXCR, run by TCRdb on the 5' RACE reads, gives a single entry per CDR3 protein. Here the sample spans 650,000 to 700,000 distinct CDR3 sequences, less than 40% being singletons. Material: blood. These TCRs come from a woman over 75 in good health.

This chain links TRBV18 with TRBJ2-3; possible D gene TRBD1, 5 bases. The CDR3 has 17 residues. CDR1 and CDR2 (germline): KGHSH, LQKENI. The germline V and J ends were trimmed by 3 bases and 4 bases, with 20 bases remaining between them. The CDR3, as DNA: TGTGCCAGCTCACCTCAACCCCCCCAGGGTGTGGCAGATACGCAGTATTTT. Translated: CASSPQPPQGVADTQYF.

Ten or more counts support this clonotype. The chain has TRBV7-3 and TRBJ2-5; D might be TRBD2 (5 bases). The V end lost 5 bases, the J end lost 1 base, and 14 bases lay between the germline ends. The length of the CDR3 is 15 residues. The germline CDR1 and CDR2 sequences are SGHTA and FQGTGA. The CDR3 coding sequence is TGTGCCAGCAGCCCCGCGGGTTGGGGCCAAGAGACCCAGTACTTC. Protein: CASSPAGWGQETQYF.

For this clonotype: It may be a read error: a sequence one base away is much more abundant. The J gene is TRBJ2-2, the V gene TRBV25-1; D gene ambiguous. This CDR3 has 12 amino acids. The germline gives CDR1 MGHDK, CDR2 SYGVNS. The ends were cut back, 9 bases at V and 7 bases at J, with 12 bases in the middle. The CDR3 spells CARGLGNGELFF. CDR3 bases: TGTGCCAGGGGTCTTGGTAACGGGGAGCTGTTTTTT.

J is TRBJ2-2 and V is TRBV5-1; 9 bases line up with TRBD2. The CDR3 consists of 14 residues. The germline V gene has CDR1 SGHRS and CDR2 YFSETQ. V gave up 4 bases and J gave up 5 bases; unmatched junction bases: 3. For the CDR3, the DNA is TGCGCCAGCAGCGGGCTAGCGGGGACCGGGGAGCTGTTTTTT. Protein product: CASSGLAGTGELFF.

This clonotype was seen more than once but under ten times. The chain carries TRBV3-1 and TRBJ1-2; tentatively, D is TRBD1 (5 bases). V was pared by 4 bases and J by 1 base, with 10 bases between. CDR1 and CDR2 (germline): LGHDT, YNNKEL (reference sequence). CDR3 length: 14 amino acids. The CDR3: CASSPPGLNYGYTF. DNA for the CDR3: TGTGCCAGCAGCCCACCGGGACTTAACTATGGCTACACCTTC. Complete variable domain (other parts from reference TRBV3-1 and TRBJ1-2): DTAVSQTPKYLVTQMGNDKSIKCEQNLGHDTMYWYKQDSKKFLKIMFSYNNKELIINETVPNRFSPKSPDKAHLNLHINSLELGDSAVYFCASSPPGLNYGYTFGSGTRLTVV.

This clonotype occurred many times. The chain joins TRBV15 to TRBJ2-3; 7 bases align to TRBD2. This CDR3 spans 16 amino acids. Germline CDR1 is LNHNV and CDR2 is YYDKDF (reference sequence). The V gene end was trimmed by 1 base and the J gene end by 4 bases; junction bases not matched to a gene: 8. In nucleotides, the CDR3 is TGTGCCACCAGCAGAGGATGGGGAGGGAAGGCAGATACGCAGTATTTT. Translating it yields CATSRGWGGKADTQYF.

This clonotype was seen repeatedly, ten times or more. This may be a read error, as it is one base from a much larger clone. The V call is TRBV13, the J call TRBJ2-6, with 8 nucleotides matching TRBD1. Per germline, CDR1 PRHDT and CDR2 FYEKMQ (reference sequence). The CDR3 sequence is 18 residues long. V dropped 3 bases and J dropped 0; count of bases not matched to a gene: 7. The CDR3 DNA is TGTGCCAGCAGCTTCAGGACAGGGAGGAGCTCTGGGGCCAACGTCCTGACTTTC. Translated, it gives CASSFRTGRSSGANVLTF.

This clonotype was seen at least ten times. The V call is TRBV27, the J call TRBJ2-7; D gene unclear. CDR1 is MNHEY and CDR2 is SMNVEV in the germline V gene (reference sequence). Trimming shortened V by 5 bases and J by 3 bases, and 11 bases separated the two germline ends. The CDR3 is made up of 13 amino acids. This chain's CDR3 is CASSPLRGYEQYF. For the CDR3, the DNA is TGTGCCAGCAGTCCTCTCCGCGGCTACGAGCAGTACTTC.

Worth noting for this clonotype: This may arise from a read error, as a much more abundant clone is one base away. The genes are TRBV20-1 and TRBJ2-5; 9 nucleotides agree with TRBD2. The junction had 17 bases not matched to a gene; V was cut back by 1 base and J by 11 bases. Germline values: CDR1 DFQATT, CDR2 SNEGSKA (reference sequence). This CDR3 is 16 amino acids long. Here the CDR3 reads CSARALGSGGFNEQYF. The CDR3 DNA sequence: TGCAGTGCTAGAGCCCTGGGTAGCGGGGGTTTTAATGAGCAGTACTTC.

Concerning this clonotype itself: This may stem from a read error, because a much larger clone lies one nucleotide away. The J gene is TRBJ2-5, the V gene TRBV6-5; D may be TRBD1 (5 bases). Germline-derived CDR1 and CDR2 are MNHEY and SVGAGI. CDR3 length: 15 amino acids. The CDR3 loop reads CASSYGPWGKETRYF. The CDR3 DNA is TGTGCCAGCAGTTACGGCCCTTGGGGCAAAGAGACCCGGTACTTC.

V is TRBV7-9 and J is TRBJ2-2, with a possible D match to TRBD1 (6 bases). The CDR3 consists of 16 residues. Germline CDR1 reads SEHNR; CDR2 reads FQNEAQ (reference sequence). Trimming left V 4 bases short and J 4 bases short, with 16 bases between. The CDR3 coding sequence is TGTGCCAGCAGCTCAAGGGGACAAACCTCCACCGGGGAGCTGTTTTTT. Its translation: CASSSRGQTSTGELFF.

This clonotype was counted at least ten times. The chain has TRBV6-1 and TRBJ2-1, with D possibly matching TRBD1 (6 bases). Germline loops: CDR1 MNHNS, CDR2 SASEGT. The CDR3 loop spans 15 amino acids. Trimming removed 5 bases from V and 5 bases from J, with 16 bases in between. In DNA form, the CDR3 reads TGTGCCAGCAGTCTCTCCTGGACAGCCGACAATGAGCAGTTCTTC. This translates into CASSLSWTADNEQFF.

This clonotype was seen repeatedly, ten times or more. This sequence joins TRBV4-2 and TRBJ2-7, with 7 bases fitting TRBD2. CDR3 size: 13 residues. From germline, CDR1 is LGHNA and CDR2 YNFKEQ. Trimming removed 4 bases from V and 6 bases from J; junction bases left unmatched: 6. CDR3 in amino acids: CASSRETSSEQYF. The CDR3 nucleotides are TGTGCCAGCAGCCGAGAGACTAGCTCCGAGCAGTACTTC.

This chain connects TRBV30 to TRBJ2-7; 7 bases are shared with TRBD1. Germline V gene lookup returns CDR1 GTSNPN and CDR2 SVGIG (reference sequence). There are 13 residues in the CDR3. V lost 1 base, J lost 7 bases, and 7 bases stayed unmatched. The CDR3 coding sequence is TGTGCCTGGAGTGCCACAGGGGTGGGGGAGCAGTACTTC. As protein: CAWSATGVGEQYF. Complete variable domain (other parts from reference TRBV30 and TRBJ2-7): SQTIHQWPATLVQPVGSPLSLECTVEGTSNPNLYWYRQAAGRGLQLLFYSVGIGQISSEVPQNLSASRPQDRQFILSSKKLLLSDSGFYLCAWSATGVGEQYFGPGTRLTVT.

This clonotype was picked up a small number of times. V gene TRBV7-9 combines with J gene TRBJ1-4; 7 nucleotides match TRBD1. CDR3 length: 12 residues. Germline V CDR1 and CDR2: SEHNR, FQNEAQ (reference sequence). V shed 0 bases and J 16 bases; nucleotides not matched to a gene: 5. The CDR3 DNA reads TGTGCCAGCAGCTTAGCGGAGGGACAGTCGTTTTTT. It encodes CASSLAEGQSFF.